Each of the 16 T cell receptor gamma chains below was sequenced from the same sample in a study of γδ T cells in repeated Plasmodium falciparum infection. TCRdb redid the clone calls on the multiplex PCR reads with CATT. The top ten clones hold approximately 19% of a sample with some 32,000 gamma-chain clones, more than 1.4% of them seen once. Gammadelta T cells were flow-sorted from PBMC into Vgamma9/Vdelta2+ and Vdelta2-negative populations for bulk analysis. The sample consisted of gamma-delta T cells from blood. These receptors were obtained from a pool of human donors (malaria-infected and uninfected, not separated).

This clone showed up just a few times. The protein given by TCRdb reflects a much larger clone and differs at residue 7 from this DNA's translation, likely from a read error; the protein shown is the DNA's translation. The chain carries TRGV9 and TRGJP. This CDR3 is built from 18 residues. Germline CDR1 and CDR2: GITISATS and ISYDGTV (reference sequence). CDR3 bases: TGTGCCTTGTGGGACCTGCGAGAGGTAGTGTTGGGCAAAAAAATCAAGGTGTTT. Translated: CALWDLREVVLGKKIKVF.

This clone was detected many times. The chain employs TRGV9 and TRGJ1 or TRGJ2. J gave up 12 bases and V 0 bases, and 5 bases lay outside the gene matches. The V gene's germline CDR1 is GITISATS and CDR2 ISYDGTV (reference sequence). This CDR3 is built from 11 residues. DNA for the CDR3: TGTGCCTTGTGGGAGGTGCTTGGGAAACTCTTT. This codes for CALWEVLGKLF.

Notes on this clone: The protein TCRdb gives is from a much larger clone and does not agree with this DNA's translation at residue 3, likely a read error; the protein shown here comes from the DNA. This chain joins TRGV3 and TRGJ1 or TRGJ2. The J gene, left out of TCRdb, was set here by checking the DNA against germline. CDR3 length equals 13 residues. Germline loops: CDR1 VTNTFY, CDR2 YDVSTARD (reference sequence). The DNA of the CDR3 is TGTGCCGCCTGGGACAGGCCCCGTGATAAGAAACTCTTT. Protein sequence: CAAWDRPRDKKLF.

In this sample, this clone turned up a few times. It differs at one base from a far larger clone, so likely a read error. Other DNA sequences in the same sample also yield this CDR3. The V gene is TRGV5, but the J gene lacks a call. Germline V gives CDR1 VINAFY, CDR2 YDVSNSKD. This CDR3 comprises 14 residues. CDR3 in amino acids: CATWDRPGSYKKLF. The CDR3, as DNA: TGTGCCACCTGGGACAGGCCAGGTAGTTATAAGAAGCTCTTT.

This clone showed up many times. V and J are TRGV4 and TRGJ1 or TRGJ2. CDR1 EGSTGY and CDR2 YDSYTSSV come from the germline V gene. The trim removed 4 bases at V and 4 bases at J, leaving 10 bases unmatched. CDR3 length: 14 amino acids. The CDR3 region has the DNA TGTGCCACCTGGGACCGGGCCTGGTATTATAAGAAACTCTTT. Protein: CATWDRAWYYKKLF.

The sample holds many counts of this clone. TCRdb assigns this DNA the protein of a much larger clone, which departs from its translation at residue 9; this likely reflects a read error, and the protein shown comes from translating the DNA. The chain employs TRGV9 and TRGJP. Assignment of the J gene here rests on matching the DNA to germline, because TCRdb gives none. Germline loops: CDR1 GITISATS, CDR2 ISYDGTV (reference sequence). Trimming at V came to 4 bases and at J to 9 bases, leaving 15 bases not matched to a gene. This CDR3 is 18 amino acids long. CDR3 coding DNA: TGTGCCTTGTGGGACCTGCAAGAGGCAGTGTTGGGCAAAAAAATCAAGGTATTT. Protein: CALWDLQEAVLGKKIKVF.

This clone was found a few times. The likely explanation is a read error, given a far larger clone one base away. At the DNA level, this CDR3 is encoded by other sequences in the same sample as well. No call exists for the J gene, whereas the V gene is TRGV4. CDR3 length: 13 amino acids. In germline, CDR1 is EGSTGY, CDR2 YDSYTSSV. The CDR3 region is CATWGGAHYKKLF. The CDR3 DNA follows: TGTGCCACCTGGGGAGGTGCCCATTATAAGAAACTCTTC.

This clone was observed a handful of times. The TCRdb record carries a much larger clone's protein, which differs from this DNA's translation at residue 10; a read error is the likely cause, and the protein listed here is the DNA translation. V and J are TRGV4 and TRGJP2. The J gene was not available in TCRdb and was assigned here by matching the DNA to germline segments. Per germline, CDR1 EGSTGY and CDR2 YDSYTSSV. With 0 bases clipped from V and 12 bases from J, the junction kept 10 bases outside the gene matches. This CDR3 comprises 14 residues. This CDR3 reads CATWDGPGGGIKTF. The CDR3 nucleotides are TGTGCCACCTGGGATGGGCCAGGAGGAGGGATCAAGACGTTT.

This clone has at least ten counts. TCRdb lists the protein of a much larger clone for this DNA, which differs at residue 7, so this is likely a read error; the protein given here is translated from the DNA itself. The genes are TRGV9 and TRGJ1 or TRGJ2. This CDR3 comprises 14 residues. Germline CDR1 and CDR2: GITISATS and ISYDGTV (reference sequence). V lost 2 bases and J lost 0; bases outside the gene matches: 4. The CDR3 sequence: CALWEDGNYYKKLF. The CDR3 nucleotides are TGTGCCTTGTGGGAGGACGGGAATTATTATAAGAAACTCTTT.

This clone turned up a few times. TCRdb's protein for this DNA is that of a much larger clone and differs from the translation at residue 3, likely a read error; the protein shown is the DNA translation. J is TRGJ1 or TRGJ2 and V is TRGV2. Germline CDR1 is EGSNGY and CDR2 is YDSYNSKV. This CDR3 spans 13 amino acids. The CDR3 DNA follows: TGTGCCATCTGGGACGGGACCAGGGGCCAGTTGTTCTTT. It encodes CAIWDGTRGQLFF.

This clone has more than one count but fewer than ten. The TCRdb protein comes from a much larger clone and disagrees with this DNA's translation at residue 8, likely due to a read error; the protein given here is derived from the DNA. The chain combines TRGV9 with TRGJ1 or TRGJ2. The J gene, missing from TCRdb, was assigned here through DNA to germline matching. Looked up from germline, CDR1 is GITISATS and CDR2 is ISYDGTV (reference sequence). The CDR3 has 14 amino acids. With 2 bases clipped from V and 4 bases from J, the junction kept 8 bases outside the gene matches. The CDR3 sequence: CALWEECPYYKKLF. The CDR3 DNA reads TGTGCCTTGTGGGAGGAATGCCCCTATTATAAGAAACTCTTT.

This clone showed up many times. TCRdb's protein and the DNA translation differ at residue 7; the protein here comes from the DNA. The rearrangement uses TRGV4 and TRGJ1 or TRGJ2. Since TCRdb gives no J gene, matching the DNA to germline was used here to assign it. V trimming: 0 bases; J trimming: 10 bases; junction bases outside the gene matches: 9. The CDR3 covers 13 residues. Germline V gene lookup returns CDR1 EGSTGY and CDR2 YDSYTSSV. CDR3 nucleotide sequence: TGTGCCACCTGGGATGGGCGTTGGGTGAAGAAACTCTTT. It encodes CATWDGRWVKKLF.

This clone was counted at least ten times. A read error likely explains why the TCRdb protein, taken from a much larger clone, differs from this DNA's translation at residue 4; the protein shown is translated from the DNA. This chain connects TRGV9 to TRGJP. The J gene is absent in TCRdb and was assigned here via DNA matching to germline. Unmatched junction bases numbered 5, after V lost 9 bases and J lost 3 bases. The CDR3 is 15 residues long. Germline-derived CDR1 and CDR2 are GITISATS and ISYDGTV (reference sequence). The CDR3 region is CALRPQELGKKIKVF. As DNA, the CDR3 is TGTGCCTTGCGGCCGCAAGAGTTGGGCAAAAAAATCAAGGTATTT.

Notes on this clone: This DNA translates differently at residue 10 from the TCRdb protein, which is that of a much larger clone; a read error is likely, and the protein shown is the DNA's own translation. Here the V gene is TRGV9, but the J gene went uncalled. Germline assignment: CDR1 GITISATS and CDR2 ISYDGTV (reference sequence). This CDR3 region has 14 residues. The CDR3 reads CALWDSTGGRRKLF. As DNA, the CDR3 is TGTGCCTTGTGGGATTCCACGGGGGGTAGGCGAAAACTCTTT.

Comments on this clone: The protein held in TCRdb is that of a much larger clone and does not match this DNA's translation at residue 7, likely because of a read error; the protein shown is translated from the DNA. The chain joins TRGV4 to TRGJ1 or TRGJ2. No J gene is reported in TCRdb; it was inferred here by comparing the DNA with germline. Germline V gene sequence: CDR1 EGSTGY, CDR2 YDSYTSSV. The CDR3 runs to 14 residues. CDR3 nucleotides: TGTGCCACCTGGGATCCTTCCCGGTATTCTAAGAAACTCTTT. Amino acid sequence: CATWDPSRYSKKLF.

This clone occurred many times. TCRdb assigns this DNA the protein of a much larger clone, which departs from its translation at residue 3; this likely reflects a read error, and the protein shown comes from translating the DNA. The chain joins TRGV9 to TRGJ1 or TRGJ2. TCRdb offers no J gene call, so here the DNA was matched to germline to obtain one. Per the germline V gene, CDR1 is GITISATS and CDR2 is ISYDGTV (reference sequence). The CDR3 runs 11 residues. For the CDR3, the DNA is TGTGCCTCGTGGGAGGCCAATAAGAAACTCTTT. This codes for CASWEANKKLF.